This TCR beta chain was recorded in a study of cytomegalovirus exposure and HLA in healthy donors. General study findings and limits: The study listed under 200 cytomegalovirus-associated TCR beta chains. Subsequent analysis of the 110 or so validation repertoires found a tendency for first-cohort TCR clusters to co-occur.

In regard to this clone: The antigen remains unidentified.

The protocol was immunoSEQ multiplex PCR, while the TCRdb copy is restricted to in-frame clones and leaves out a portion. The profile shows tens of thousands of clones, 96% of them singletons. This CDR3 is built from 15 residues. CDR1 and CDR2 (germline): SGHAT, FQNNGV. V lost 6 bases and J lost 6; bases outside the gene matches: 7. The source of this sequence is a man between 18 and 35 years old in good health and CMV-seronegative. The chain combines TRBV11-2 with TRBJ1-4; 10 bases match TRBD1. The sample was PBMCs. The CDR3 region has the DNA TGTGCCAGCAGATATACCGGGACAGGGGATGAAAAACTGTTTTTT. It encodes CASRYTGTGDEKLFF.